This entry concerns a single T cell receptor (beta chain). The antigen this receptor binds is unknown. Base-call qualities are not available, and no considerably larger clone is one nucleotide away. The data derive from a study of T cell changes during pregnancy in multiple sclerosis (dated by TCRdb to about 2019). In terms of the full investigation: The study looked at changes in the T cell repertoire across pregnancy in women with multiple sclerosis.

Receptors were amplified or captured by the immunoSEQ multiplex PCR assay. This is the immuneACCESS table as TCRdb keeps it, with only in-frame sequences that have V and J called. A part of the clones is gone; compared with another copy, unresolved V genes explain less than half, and the rest is unexplained. The sample has about 64,000 clones on record, about nine tenths of them singletons. The ten largest account for roughly 2.2% of the sample. Its CDR3 holds 16 amino acids, cysteine through phenylalanine. Of all the DNA, just the CDR3 is kept, 48 bases in frame from base 1. Taken from the germline V gene, the CDR1 and CDR2 loops are SGHRS and YFSETQ. V loses 3 bases of germline sequence and J loses 9 bases, and the interval between the two ends is 24 bases.

The starting material was peripheral blood, obtained in the second trimester of pregnancy. Recombination connected TRBV5-1 to TRBJ1-1; no D segment can be confidently identified. The TCR originated in a female donor in good health, enrolled as a control in a pregnancy study. The sequenced DNA is TGCGCCAGCAGCTCCCAAGTCCGGGGAATGTACCCCCAAGCTTTCTTT. Translation gives CASSSQVRGMYPQAFF.